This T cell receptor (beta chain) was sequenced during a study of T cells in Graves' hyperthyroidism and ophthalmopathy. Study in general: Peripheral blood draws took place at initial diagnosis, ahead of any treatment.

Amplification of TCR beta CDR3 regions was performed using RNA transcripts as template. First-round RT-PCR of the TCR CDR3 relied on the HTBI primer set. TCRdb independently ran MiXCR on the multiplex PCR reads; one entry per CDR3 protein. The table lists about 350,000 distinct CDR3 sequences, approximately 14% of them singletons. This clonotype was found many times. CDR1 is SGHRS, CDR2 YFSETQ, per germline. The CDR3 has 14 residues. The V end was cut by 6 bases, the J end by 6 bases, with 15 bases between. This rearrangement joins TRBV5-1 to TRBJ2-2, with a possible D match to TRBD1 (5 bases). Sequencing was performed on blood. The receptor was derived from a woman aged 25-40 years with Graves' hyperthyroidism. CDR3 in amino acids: CASKSRVEAGELFF. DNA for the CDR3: TGCGCCAGCAAAAGCAGGGTAGAGGCCGGGGAGCTGTTTTTT.